This TCR beta chain came from a study of blood T cell repertoires in COVID-19. Turning to the study itself: T cells, B-cell-depleted T cells, or PBMCs supplied cDNA or gDNA.

Generated by immunoSEQ multiplex PCR, the TCRdb table keeps only in-frame clones and is missing some. The top ten hold about 5% of the sample, which has hundreds of thousands of clones, roughly 80% seen once. Germline CDR1 KGHDR, CDR2 SFDVKD. The length of the CDR3 is 13 residues. V was shortened by 7 bases and J by 5 bases, with 10 bases between the two germline ends. This sequence was found in a man in his forties or fifties who had been exposed to COVID-19. Sequencing used PBMCs or T cells enriched from blood (not recorded which). This chain joins TRBV24-1 and TRBJ2-2; D not resolved. CDR3 sequence reads: CATRAPLTGELFF. The CDR3 bases are TGTGCCACCAGGGCCCCGTTGACCGGGGAGCTGTTTTTT.